This T cell receptor beta chain comes out of a study of blood T cell repertoires in COVID-19. Across the whole study: From T cells, B-cell-depleted T cells, or PBMCs came the material, which was cDNA or gDNA.

Original analysis: Amplification with reference gene primers provided the estimates of nucleated cell counts. Assay used: immunoSEQ multiplex PCR; TCRdb lists only in-frame clones, some missing. The V and J calls and clone size come from that table; D and trimming were worked out from the DNA. Found here are approximately 97,000 clones, roughly 84% of them singletons; the top ten hold approximately 13%. The clonotype was recovered from a human donor in a cohort sampled during active COVID-19. The source material was peripheral blood.

CDR3 DNA sequence: TGTGCCAGCAGTTTCCGTTTTGGCAGAGAGACCCAGTACTTC. Translating gives CASSFRFGRETQYF. This chain joins TRBV6-5 and TRBJ2-5; no definite D call. Between the trimmed V and J ends, which lost 4 bases and 4 bases, there was a span of 13 bases. Germline values: CDR1 MNHEY, CDR2 SVGAGI. The CDR3 is made up of 14 amino acids.